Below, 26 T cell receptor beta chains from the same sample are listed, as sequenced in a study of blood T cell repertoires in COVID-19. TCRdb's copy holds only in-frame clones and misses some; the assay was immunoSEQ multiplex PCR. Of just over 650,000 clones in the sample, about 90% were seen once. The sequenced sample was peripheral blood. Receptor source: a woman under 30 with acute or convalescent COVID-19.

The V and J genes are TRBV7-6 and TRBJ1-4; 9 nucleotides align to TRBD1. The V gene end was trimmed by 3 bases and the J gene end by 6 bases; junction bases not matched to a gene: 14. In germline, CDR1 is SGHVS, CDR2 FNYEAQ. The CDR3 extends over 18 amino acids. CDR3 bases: TGTGCCAGCAGCTTTGATCGGCGGACAGGGGCGCTTCATGAAAAACTGTTTTTT. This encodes CASSFDRRTGALHEKLFF.

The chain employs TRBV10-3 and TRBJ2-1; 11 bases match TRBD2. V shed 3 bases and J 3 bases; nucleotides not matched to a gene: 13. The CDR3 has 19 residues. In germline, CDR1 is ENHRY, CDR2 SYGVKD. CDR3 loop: CAISDLAGGPTRYYNEQFF. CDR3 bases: TGTGCCATCAGTGACCTAGCGGGGGGCCCTACGAGATACTACAATGAGCAGTTCTTC.

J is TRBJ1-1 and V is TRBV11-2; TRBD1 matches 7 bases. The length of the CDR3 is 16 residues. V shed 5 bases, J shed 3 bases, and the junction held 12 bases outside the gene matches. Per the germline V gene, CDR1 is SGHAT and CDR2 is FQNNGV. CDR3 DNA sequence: TGTGCCAGCAGCCCCTCCGGACAGGACGGGGACACTGAAGCTTTCTTT. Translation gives CASSPSGQDGDTEAFF.

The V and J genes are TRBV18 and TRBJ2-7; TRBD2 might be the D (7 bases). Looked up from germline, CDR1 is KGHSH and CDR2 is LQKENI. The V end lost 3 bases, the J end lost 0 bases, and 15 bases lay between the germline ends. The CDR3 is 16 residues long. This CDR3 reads CASSPSGGRGSYEQYF. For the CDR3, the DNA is TGTGCCAGCTCACCGTCGGGGGGCCGTGGCTCCTACGAGCAGTACTTC.

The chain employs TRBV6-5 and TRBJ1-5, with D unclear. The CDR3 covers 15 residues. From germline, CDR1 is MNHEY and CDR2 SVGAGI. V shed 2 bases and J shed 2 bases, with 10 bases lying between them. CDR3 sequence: CASSYRSAGNQPQHF. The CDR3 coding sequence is TGTGCCAGCAGTTACAGGTCAGCGGGCAATCAGCCCCAGCATTTT.

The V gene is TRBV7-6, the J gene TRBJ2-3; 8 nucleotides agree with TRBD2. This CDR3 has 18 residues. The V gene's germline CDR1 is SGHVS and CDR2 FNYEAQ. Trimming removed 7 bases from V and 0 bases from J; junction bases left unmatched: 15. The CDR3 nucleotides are TGTGCCAGCATCCATTCGGCGGGGGGAGCCACTAGCACAGATACGCAGTATTTT. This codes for CASIHSAGGATSTDTQYF.

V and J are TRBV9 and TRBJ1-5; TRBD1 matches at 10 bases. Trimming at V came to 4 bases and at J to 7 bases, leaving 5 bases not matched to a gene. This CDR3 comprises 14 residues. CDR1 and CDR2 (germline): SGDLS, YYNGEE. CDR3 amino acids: CASSRTGGGQPQHF. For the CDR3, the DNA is TGTGCCAGCAGCCGGACAGGGGGTGGACAGCCCCAGCATTTT.

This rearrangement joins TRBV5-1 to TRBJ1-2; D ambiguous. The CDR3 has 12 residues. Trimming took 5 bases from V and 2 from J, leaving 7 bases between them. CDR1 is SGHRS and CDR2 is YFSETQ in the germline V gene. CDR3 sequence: CASRRPNYGYTF. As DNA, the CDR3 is TGCGCCAGCAGGAGGCCGAACTATGGCTACACCTTC.

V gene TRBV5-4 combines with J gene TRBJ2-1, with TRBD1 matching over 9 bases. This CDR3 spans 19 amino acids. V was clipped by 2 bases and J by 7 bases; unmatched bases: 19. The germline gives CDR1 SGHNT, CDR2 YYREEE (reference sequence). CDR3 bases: TGTGCCAGCAGCTTACCCTTCCTTACCGGGACAGGGATGGTGAATGAGCAGTTCTTC. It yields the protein CASSLPFLTGTGMVNEQFF.

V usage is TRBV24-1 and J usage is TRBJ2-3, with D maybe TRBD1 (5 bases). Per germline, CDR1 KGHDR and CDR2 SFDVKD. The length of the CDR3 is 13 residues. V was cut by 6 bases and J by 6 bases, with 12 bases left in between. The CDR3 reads CATSPPGQDTQYF. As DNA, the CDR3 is TGTGCCACCAGTCCTCCAGGGCAGGATACGCAGTATTTT.

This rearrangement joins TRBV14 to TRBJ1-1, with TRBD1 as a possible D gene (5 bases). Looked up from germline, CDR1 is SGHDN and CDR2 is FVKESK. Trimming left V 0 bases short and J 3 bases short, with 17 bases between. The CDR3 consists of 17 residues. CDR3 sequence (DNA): TGTGCCAGCAGCCAAGATTCAGGGCCGGGAGAGGACACTGAAGCTTTCTTT. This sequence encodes CASSQDSGPGEDTEAFF.

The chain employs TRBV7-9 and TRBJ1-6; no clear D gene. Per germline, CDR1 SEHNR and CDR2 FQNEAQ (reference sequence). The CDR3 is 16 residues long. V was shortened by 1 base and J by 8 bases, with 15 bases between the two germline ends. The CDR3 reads CASSLETVSGYSPLHF. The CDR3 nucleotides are TGTGCCAGCAGCTTAGAGACGGTTTCCGGGTATTCACCCCTCCACTTT.

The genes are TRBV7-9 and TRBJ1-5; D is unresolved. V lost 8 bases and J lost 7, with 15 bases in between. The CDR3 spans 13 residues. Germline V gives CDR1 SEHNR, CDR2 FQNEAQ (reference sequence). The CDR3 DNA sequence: TGTGCCAGCCTCGGAGAGGAATGGCAGCCCCAGCATTTT. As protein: CASLGEEWQPQHF.

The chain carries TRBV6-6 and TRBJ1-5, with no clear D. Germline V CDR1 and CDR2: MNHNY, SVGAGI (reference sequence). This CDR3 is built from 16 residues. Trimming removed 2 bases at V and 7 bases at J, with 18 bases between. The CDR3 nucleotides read TGTGCCAGCAGTTACGTCGGGTCTGCAAAGAGCCAGCCCCAGCATTTT. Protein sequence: CASSYVGSAKSQPQHF.

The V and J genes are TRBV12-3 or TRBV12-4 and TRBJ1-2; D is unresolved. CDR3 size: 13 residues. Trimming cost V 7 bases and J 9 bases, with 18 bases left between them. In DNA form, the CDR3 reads TGTGCCAGCACCTCCCCCGGGGTGGCCAGCTACACCTTC. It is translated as CASTSPGVASYTF.

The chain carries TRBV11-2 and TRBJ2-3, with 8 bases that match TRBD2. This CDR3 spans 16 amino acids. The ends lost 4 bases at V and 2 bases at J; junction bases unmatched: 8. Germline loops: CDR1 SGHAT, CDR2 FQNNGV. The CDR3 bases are TGTGCCAGCAGCTCTATAGCGGGGCCCAACACAGATACGCAGTATTTT. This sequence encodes CASSSIAGPNTDTQYF.

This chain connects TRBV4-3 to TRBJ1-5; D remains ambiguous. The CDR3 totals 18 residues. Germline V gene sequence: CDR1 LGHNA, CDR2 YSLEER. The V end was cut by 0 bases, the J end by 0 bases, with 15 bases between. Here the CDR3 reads CASSQDSTKLNSNQPQHF. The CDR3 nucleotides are TGCGCCAGCAGCCAAGATAGTACGAAGCTTAATAGCAATCAGCCCCAGCATTTT.

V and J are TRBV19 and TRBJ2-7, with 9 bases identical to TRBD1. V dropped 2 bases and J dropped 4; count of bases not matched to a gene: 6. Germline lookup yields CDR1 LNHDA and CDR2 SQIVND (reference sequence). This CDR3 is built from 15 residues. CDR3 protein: CASSIQGQGAYEQYF. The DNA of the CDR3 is TGTGCCAGTAGTATACAGGGACAGGGTGCATACGAGCAGTACTTC. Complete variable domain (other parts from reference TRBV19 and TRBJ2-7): DGGITQSPKYLFRKEGQNVTLSCEQNLNHDAMYWYRQDPGQGLRLIYYSQIVNDFQKGDIAEGYSVSREKKESFPLTVTSAQKNPTAFYLCASSIQGQGAYEQYFGPGTRLTVT.

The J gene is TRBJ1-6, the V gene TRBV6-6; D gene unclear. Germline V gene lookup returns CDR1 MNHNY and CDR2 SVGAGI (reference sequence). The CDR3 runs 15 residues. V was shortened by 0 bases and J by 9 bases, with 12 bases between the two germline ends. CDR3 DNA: TGTGCCAGCAGTTACTCTATCGACGGGTTTTCACCCCTCCACTTT. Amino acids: CASSYSIDGFSPLHF.

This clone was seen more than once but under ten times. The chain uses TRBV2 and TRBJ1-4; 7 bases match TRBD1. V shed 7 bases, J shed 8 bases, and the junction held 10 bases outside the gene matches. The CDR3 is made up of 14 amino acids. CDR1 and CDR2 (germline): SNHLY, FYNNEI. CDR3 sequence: CASTGSGGIEKLFF. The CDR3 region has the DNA TGTGCCAGCACTGGGTCAGGGGGAATCGAAAAACTGTTTTTT.

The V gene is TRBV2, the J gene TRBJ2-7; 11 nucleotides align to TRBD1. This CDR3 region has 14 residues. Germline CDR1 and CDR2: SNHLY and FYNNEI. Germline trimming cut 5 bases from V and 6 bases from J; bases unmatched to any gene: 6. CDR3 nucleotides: TGTGCCAGCAGTACGGACAGGGGGCAAGGCGAGCAGTACTTC. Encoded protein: CASSTDRGQGEQYF.

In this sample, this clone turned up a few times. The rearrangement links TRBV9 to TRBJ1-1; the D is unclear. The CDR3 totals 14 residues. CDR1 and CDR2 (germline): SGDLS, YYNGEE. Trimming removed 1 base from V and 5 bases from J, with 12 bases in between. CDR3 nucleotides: TGTGCCAGCAGCGTATTTGAGTGGGAGACTGAAGCTTTCTTT. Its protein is CASSVFEWETEAFF.

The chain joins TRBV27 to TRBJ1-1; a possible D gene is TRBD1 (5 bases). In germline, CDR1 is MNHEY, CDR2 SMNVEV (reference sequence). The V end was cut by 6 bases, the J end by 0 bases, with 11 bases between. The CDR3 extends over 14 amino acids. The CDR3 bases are TGTGCCAGCAGGGAACAGGCCCTGAACACTGAAGCTTTCTTT. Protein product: CASREQALNTEAFF.

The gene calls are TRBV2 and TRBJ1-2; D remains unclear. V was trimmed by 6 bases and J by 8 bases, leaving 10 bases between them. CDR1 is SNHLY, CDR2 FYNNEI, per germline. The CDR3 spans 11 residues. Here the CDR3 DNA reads TGTGCCAGCAGGCCCCCTGAGGGCTACACCTTC. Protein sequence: CASRPPEGYTF.

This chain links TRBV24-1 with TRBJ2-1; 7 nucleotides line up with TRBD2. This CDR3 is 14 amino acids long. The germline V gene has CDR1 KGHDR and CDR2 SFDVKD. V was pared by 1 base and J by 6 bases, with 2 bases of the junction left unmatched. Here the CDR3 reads CATSDFGGGNEQFF. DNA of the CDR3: TGTGCCACCAGTGATTTCGGCGGGGGCAATGAGCAGTTCTTC.

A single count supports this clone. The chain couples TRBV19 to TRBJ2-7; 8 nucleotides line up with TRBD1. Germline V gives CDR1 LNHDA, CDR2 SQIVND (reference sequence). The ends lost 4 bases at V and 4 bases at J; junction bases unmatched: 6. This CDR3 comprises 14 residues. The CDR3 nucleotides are TGTGCCAGTAGTAATACAGGGGGTCTATACGAGCAGTACTTC. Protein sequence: CASSNTGGLYEQYF.